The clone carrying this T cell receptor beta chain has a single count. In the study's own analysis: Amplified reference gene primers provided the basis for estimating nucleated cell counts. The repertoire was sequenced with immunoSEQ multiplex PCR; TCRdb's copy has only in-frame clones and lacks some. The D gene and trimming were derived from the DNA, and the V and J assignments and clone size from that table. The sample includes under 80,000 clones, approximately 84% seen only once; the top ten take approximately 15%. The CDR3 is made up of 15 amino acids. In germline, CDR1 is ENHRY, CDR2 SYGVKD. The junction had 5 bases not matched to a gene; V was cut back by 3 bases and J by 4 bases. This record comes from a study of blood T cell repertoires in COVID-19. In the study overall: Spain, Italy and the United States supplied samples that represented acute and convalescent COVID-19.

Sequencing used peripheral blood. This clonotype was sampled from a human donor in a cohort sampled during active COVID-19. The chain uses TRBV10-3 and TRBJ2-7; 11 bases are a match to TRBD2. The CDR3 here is CAISETRLAGYEQYF. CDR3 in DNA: TGTGCCATCAGTGAAACTAGACTAGCGGGATACGAGCAGTACTTC.